This T cell receptor (beta chain) was recorded in a study of OX40 agonist ivuxolimab in advanced cancers. This table comes from immunoSEQ multiplex PCR, and its TCRdb copy is limited to in-frame clones, with some not included. The sample records around 140,000 clones, 90% to 95% being singletons. Germline CDR1 and CDR2: SGHRS and YFSETQ. The ends were cut back, 6 bases at V and 5 bases at J, with 23 bases in the middle. There are 16 residues in the CDR3. General study points: Both CD4+ and CD8+ T cell populations in blood had undergone clonal expansion by week 6 at 0.1 to 3.0 mg/kg. Expansion of clones was among the lowest in partial responders at 0.1-3.0 mg/kg.

About this clone: Antigen unknown.

This TCR derives from an adult with an advanced solid tumor such as melanoma, head and neck, liver or kidney cancer. Sequenced material: CD4+ or CD8+ T cells sorted from blood, taken in a trial of the OX40 agonist ivuxolimab. V and J are TRBV5-1 and TRBJ1-2, with D perhaps TRBD1 (6 bases). CDR3 bases: TGCGCCAGCAACTCGGGTCCCTCGGACAGAAAGTATGGCTACACCTTC. Its translation is CASNSGPSDRKYGYTF.